A selection of T cell receptor beta chains follows, all from one sample in a study of human T cells and chemical hapten exposure. One entry per CDR3 protein results from TCRdb running MiXCR on the RACE reads. The data contain 150,000 to 200,000 distinct CDR3 sequences, approximately 31% of them seen just once; the ten biggest clones take up less than 3.5%. The sequences come from whole blood, collected in connection with sensitization to the hapten diphenylcyclopropenone (DPC). The receptor source for this set is a woman younger than 45 with alopecia areata. Some clones in this sample may be carry-over from other donors' samples. The conserved cysteine and the conserved F or W are not part of the CDR3 here. Fields, in order: CDR3 protein, J gene, V gene.

CDR3 protein: ASSPLEAGFTSGANVLT
J gene: TRBJ2-6
V gene: TRBV18

CDR3 protein: ASSEWTGSNTEAF
J gene: TRBJ1-1
V gene: TRBV25-1

CDR3 protein: AISRDRVVAQPQH
J gene: TRBJ1-5
V gene: TRBV10-3

CDR3 protein: ASSSNSQGYYGYT
J gene: TRBJ1-2
V gene: TRBV5-1

CDR3 protein: ASSYPGQSQETQY
J gene: TRBJ2-5
V gene: TRBV6-2/TRBV6-3

CDR3 protein: ATSGLGLAGPPYEQY
J gene: TRBJ2-7
V gene: TRBV15

CDR3 protein: ASSSRTGAEAF
J gene: TRBJ1-1
V gene: TRBV7-8

CDR3 protein: ASSQGDRGQY
J gene: TRBJ2-7
V gene: TRBV3-1

CDR3 protein: ASSPGGSSGNTIY
J gene: TRBJ1-3
V gene: TRBV5-5

CDR3 protein: ASSSRRGEKLF
J gene: TRBJ1-4
V gene: TRBV9

CDR3 protein: ASSFGLAGGPDSGELF
J gene: TRBJ2-2
V gene: TRBV7-2

CDR3 protein: ASSLNHQTGGGNTIY
J gene: TRBJ1-3
V gene: TRBV4-2

CDR3 protein: ASSLSRGNEQF
J gene: TRBJ2-1
V gene: TRBV7-2

CDR3 protein: ASSYSFQGGAEAF
J gene: TRBJ1-1
V gene: TRBV6-5

CDR3 protein: ASSFFASGVSGNTIY
J gene: TRBJ1-3
V gene: TRBV12-3/TRBV12-4

CDR3 protein: ASSEKGETQY
J gene: TRBJ2-5
V gene: TRBV10-2

CDR3 protein: ASSTTDGFGSPLH
J gene: TRBJ1-6
V gene: TRBV11-1

CDR3 protein: ASSPLPGGNTEAF
J gene: TRBJ1-1
V gene: TRBV28

CDR3 protein: ASSPGLAGERDTQY
J gene: TRBJ2-3
V gene: TRBV2

CDR3 protein: ASSSNRDSVYEQY
J gene: TRBJ2-7
V gene: TRBV5-1

CDR3 protein: ASSETKGTKQF
J gene: TRBJ2-1
V gene: TRBV2

CDR3 protein: SVEEGQGTQY
J gene: TRBJ2-3
V gene: TRBV29-1

CDR3 protein: ASSGARGDTEAF
J gene: TRBJ1-1
V gene: TRBV2

CDR3 protein: ASRPDRDRTEAF
J gene: TRBJ1-1
V gene: TRBV6-2/TRBV6-3

CDR3 protein: ASNPDGGHTEAF
J gene: TRBJ1-1
V gene: TRBV9

CDR3 protein: ASRGEQGPQNSGNTIY
J gene: TRBJ1-3
V gene: TRBV28

CDR3 protein: ATSEDSLRPQH
J gene: TRBJ1-5
V gene: TRBV15

CDR3 protein: ASSPAYNEQF
J gene: TRBJ2-1
V gene: TRBV28

CDR3 protein: ASSAQGWTGELF
J gene: TRBJ2-2
V gene: TRBV5-1

CDR3 protein: SVEDRMNTGELF
J gene: TRBJ2-2
V gene: TRBV29-1

CDR3 protein: ASSFSRVYGYT
J gene: TRBJ1-2
V gene: TRBV28

CDR3 protein: ASSRTGTVNEQY
J gene: TRBJ2-7
V gene: TRBV12-3/TRBV12-4

CDR3 protein: ASREGSVDTQY
J gene: TRBJ2-3
V gene: TRBV5-1

CDR3 protein: ASSPTSGGFGELF
J gene: TRBJ2-2
V gene: TRBV27

CDR3 protein: ASSSNNNYGYT
J gene: TRBJ1-2
V gene: TRBV7-9

CDR3 protein: SGLWGSMVYEQY
J gene: TRBJ2-7
V gene: TRBV29-1

CDR3 protein: ASTTMGQPQH
J gene: TRBJ1-5
V gene: TRBV28

CDR3 protein: ASSLAGGQSRQPQH
J gene: TRBJ1-5
V gene: TRBV28

CDR3 protein: ASSVGGGGRTGELF
J gene: TRBJ2-2
V gene: TRBV9

CDR3 protein: ASTKASGGDQPQH
J gene: TRBJ1-5
V gene: TRBV6-2/TRBV6-3

CDR3 protein: ASAVPGPITDTQY
J gene: TRBJ2-3
V gene: TRBV28

CDR3 protein: ASSSDRYSPLH
J gene: TRBJ1-6
V gene: TRBV5-1

CDR3 protein: SVVTSGGGSDTQY
J gene: TRBJ2-3
V gene: TRBV29-1

CDR3 protein: ASTPGGGVTYEQY
J gene: TRBJ2-7
V gene: TRBV28

CDR3 protein: SVKAGATDTQY
J gene: TRBJ2-3
V gene: TRBV29-1

CDR3 protein: ASSFSGWGTEAF
J gene: TRBJ1-1
V gene: TRBV28

CDR3 protein: ASSQTRDSNEKLF
J gene: TRBJ1-4
V gene: TRBV4-3

CDR3 protein: ASSSTGITEAF
J gene: TRBJ1-1
V gene: TRBV7-9

CDR3 protein: SVLTGSETQY
J gene: TRBJ2-5
V gene: TRBV29-1

CDR3 protein: ASSRWAGADNEQF
J gene: TRBJ2-1
V gene: TRBV28

CDR3 protein: ATSPQGIDEKLF
J gene: TRBJ1-4
V gene: TRBV10-3

CDR3 protein: ASSPRRYSNQPQH
J gene: TRBJ1-5
V gene: TRBV28

CDR3 protein: ASSVAGVYADTQY
J gene: TRBJ2-3
V gene: TRBV9

CDR3 protein: ASSLGLGNTGELF
J gene: TRBJ2-2
V gene: TRBV7-2

CDR3 protein: ATSREWAGGEQY
J gene: TRBJ2-7
V gene: TRBV15

CDR3 protein: SARVASLSPDTQY
J gene: TRBJ2-3
V gene: TRBV20-1

CDR3 protein: SVEGVLAENEQF
J gene: TRBJ2-1
V gene: TRBV29-1

CDR3 protein: SSSRTGNTGELF
J gene: TRBJ2-2
V gene: TRBV11-2

CDR3 protein: AISELSSTDTQY
J gene: TRBJ2-3
V gene: TRBV10-3

CDR3 protein: ASSYGGPLPGELF
J gene: TRBJ2-2
V gene: TRBV6-2/TRBV6-3